The 23 T cell receptor beta chains below come from one sample, sequenced in a study of blood T cell repertoires in COVID-19. Clones were read by immunoSEQ multiplex PCR, and TCRdb kept only the in-frame ones, dropping some. The table lists approximately 240,000 clones, about 86% of them singletons. Sequencing input: peripheral blood. Source of these receptors: a young woman who had recovered from COVID-19.

This chain links TRBV27 with TRBJ2-1, with TRBD2 matching 16 bases. This CDR3 has 17 residues. Germline V gene data show CDR1 as MNHEY and CDR2 as SMNVEV (reference sequence). Trimming cost V 7 bases and J 8 bases; bases outside gene matches: 11. The CDR3 nucleotides are TGTGCCAGCAACCCCCCAGGGACTAGCGGGAGGGAGGATGAGCAGTTCTTC. This encodes CASNPPGTSGREDEQFF.

The V gene is TRBV27, the J gene TRBJ2-7, with 13 bases identical to TRBD2. The CDR3 runs to 16 residues. Germline trimming cut 5 bases from V and 2 bases from J; bases unmatched to any gene: 6. Germline V gene sequence: CDR1 MNHEY, CDR2 SMNVEV (reference sequence). In DNA, the CDR3 is TGTGCCAGCAGTAACGTCGGGACTAGCGGGACCTACGAGCAGTACTTC. Encoded protein: CASSNVGTSGTYEQYF.

This chain connects TRBV30 to TRBJ1-4; possible D gene TRBD1, 5 bases. The V gene's germline CDR1 is GTSNPN and CDR2 SVGIG (reference sequence). This CDR3 has 15 amino acids. V was shortened by 0 bases and J by 4 bases, with 12 bases between the two germline ends. Here the CDR3 DNA reads TGTGCCTGGAGTGTCTCTTCAGGGTTTAATGAAAAACTGTTTTTT. Its translation: CAWSVSSGFNEKLFF.

This chain uses TRBV18 with TRBJ1-4, with D tentatively TRBD1 (5 bases). The CDR3 totals 16 residues. V gave up 4 bases and J gave up 0 bases, with 12 bases separating them. The germline V gene encodes CDR1 KGHSH and CDR2 LQKENI. CDR3 amino acids: CASSRGRLSTNEKLFF. The CDR3 nucleotides read TGTGCCAGCTCACGGGGCCGACTTTCAACTAATGAAAAACTGTTTTTT.

The CDR3 sequence is CAWRGTSGTYEQYF. CDR3 DNA sequence: TGTGCCTGGAGGGGGACTAGCGGAACCTACGAGCAGTACTTC. The chain has TRBV30 and TRBJ2-7, with 11 nucleotides matching TRBD2. This CDR3 is built from 14 residues. The junction had 3 bases not matched to a gene; V was cut back by 3 bases and J by 2 bases. Germline V gene lookup returns CDR1 GTSNPN and CDR2 SVGIG (reference sequence).

The J gene is TRBJ2-7, the V gene TRBV7-9; D not resolved. Germline assignment: CDR1 SEHNR and CDR2 FQNEAQ (reference sequence). Trimming took 6 bases from V and 0 from J, leaving 9 bases between them. The CDR3 runs 13 residues. The CDR3 DNA reads TGTGCCAGCAGTCGAGACACCTCCTACGAGCAGTACTTC. Translated: CASSRDTSYEQYF.

The CDR3 bases are TGTGCCAGCAGTTACTCTGGTAATCCGGGAGAGCAGTACTTC. It translates to CASSYSGNPGEQYF. The genes are TRBV6-5 and TRBJ2-7, with D tentatively TRBD2 (5 bases). V lost 0 bases to trimming and J lost 7 bases, with 13 bases between them. This CDR3 spans 14 amino acids. The germline V gene has CDR1 MNHEY and CDR2 SVGAGI.

This clone was recorded only once. This sequence joins TRBV7-9 and TRBJ2-1; 13 nucleotides agree with TRBD2. CDR3 length equals 19 residues. With 4 bases clipped from V and 3 bases from J, the junction kept 12 bases outside the gene matches. CDR1 is SEHNR, CDR2 FQNEAQ, per germline (reference sequence). CDR3 protein: CASSSTSGLAGVSYNEQFF. CDR3 DNA sequence: TGTGCCAGCAGCTCCACAAGCGGACTAGCGGGAGTAAGCTACAATGAGCAGTTCTTC.

This chain connects TRBV9 to TRBJ2-1; maybe TRBD2 (7 bases). CDR1 SGDLS and CDR2 YYNGEE come from the germline V gene. V was trimmed by 0 bases and J by 7 bases, leaving 26 bases between them. The CDR3 totals 19 residues. The DNA for the CDR3 is TGTGCCAGCAGCGTAGGGGACATCGGACTGGGGAGGGCAATAAATGAGCAGTTCTTC. Translated: CASSVGDIGLGRAINEQFF.

The chain couples TRBV28 to TRBJ2-5; TRBD1 aligns across 10 bases. Germline V gives CDR1 MDHEN, CDR2 SYDVKM. Trimming removed 6 bases from V and 4 bases from J; junction bases left unmatched: 8. The CDR3 has 15 amino acids. CDR3 amino acids: CASSHRQGAGETQYF. In DNA, the CDR3 is TGTGCCAGCAGCCACCGACAGGGGGCTGGAGAGACCCAGTACTTC.

The chain couples TRBV7-9 to TRBJ2-2; D may be TRBD1 (5 bases). The CDR3 loop spans 14 amino acids. CDR1 is SEHNR, CDR2 FQNEAQ, per germline (reference sequence). V gave up 5 bases and J gave up 8 bases, with 15 bases separating them. The DNA of the CDR3 is TGTGCCAGCAGCCCGAAAGACAGACCGGGGGAGCTGTTTTTT. Translating gives CASSPKDRPGELFF.

V gene TRBV19 combines with J gene TRBJ1-1; D not resolved. The germline V gene has CDR1 LNHDA and CDR2 SQIVND (reference sequence). The germline V and J ends were trimmed by 5 bases and 6 bases, with 10 bases remaining between them. This CDR3 is 12 amino acids long. The CDR3 is CASSPTTPEAFF. The CDR3 DNA reads as TGTGCCAGTAGTCCCACAACCCCTGAAGCTTTCTTT.

The V gene is TRBV11-3, the J gene TRBJ2-1; no firm D call. CDR3 length equals 16 residues. Germline V CDR1 and CDR2: SGHNT, YENEEA. With 0 bases removed from V and 0 bases from J, the gap between germline ends came to 9 bases. The CDR3 bases are TGTGCCAGCAGCTTAGATCCGGGTAGCTCCTACAATGAGCAGTTCTTC. Amino acid sequence: CASSLDPGSSYNEQFF.

The rearrangement joins TRBV19 to TRBJ2-5, with a possible D match to TRBD1 (6 bases). Germline V gene sequence: CDR1 LNHDA, CDR2 SQIVND (reference sequence). Trimming removed 3 bases at V and 0 bases at J, with 11 bases between. The CDR3 runs to 15 residues. The CDR3 sequence is CASSIGTLYQETQYF. The CDR3 nucleotides read TGTGCCAGTAGTATCGGGACACTATACCAAGAGACCCAGTACTTC.

A single count supports this clone. This chain links TRBV7-9 with TRBJ2-7; 9 nucleotides match TRBD2. The CDR3 is 15 amino acids. Germline CDR1 and CDR2: SEHNR and FQNEAQ (reference sequence). V was clipped by 10 bases and J by 3 bases; unmatched bases: 13. The CDR3 region is CAIIFASGIFYEQYF. The CDR3 coding sequence is TGTGCCATTATCTTCGCTAGCGGGATCTTCTACGAGCAGTACTTC.

V usage is TRBV20-1 and J usage is TRBJ2-7; 7 bases are shared with TRBD2. CDR1 and CDR2 (germline): DFQATT, SNEGSKA (reference sequence). V dropped 3 bases and J dropped 3; count of bases not matched to a gene: 11. There are 15 residues in the CDR3. CDR3 sequence: CSASYGGRVNYEQYF. In nucleotides, the CDR3 is TGCAGTGCTAGTTACGGGGGGAGGGTAAACTACGAGCAGTACTTC.

The gene calls are TRBV18 and TRBJ2-2; D might be TRBD1 (5 bases). Trimming cost V 2 bases and J 3 bases, with 16 bases left between them. The CDR3 totals 17 residues. Germline V gives CDR1 KGHSH, CDR2 LQKENI. Written as DNA, the CDR3 is TGTGCCAGCTCACCAGGGCAGGGTTCCCGGTACACCGGGGAGCTGTTTTTT. Protein: CASSPGQGSRYTGELFF.

Within the sample, this clone is medium-sized (0.01 to 0.1%). The V and J genes are TRBV4-1 and TRBJ2-1; perhaps TRBD2 as D (6 bases). CDR3 length equals 15 residues. The germline V gene has CDR1 MGHRA and CDR2 YSYEKL. Between the trimmed V and J ends, which lost 0 bases and 10 bases, there was a span of 16 bases. The CDR3 DNA sequence: TGCGCCAGCAGCCAAGAGCCCGGGAGTCGGGGAGAGCAGTTCTTC. The encoded protein is CASSQEPGSRGEQFF.

This chain connects TRBV9 to TRBJ2-7, with 12 nucleotides matching TRBD2. CDR1 and CDR2 (germline): SGDLS, YYNGEE. V was clipped by 3 bases and J by 4 bases; unmatched bases: 5. The CDR3 sequence is 15 residues long. As DNA, the CDR3 is TGTGCCAGCAGCGCCCGGACTAGCGGGAAGTACGAGCAGTACTTC. Its translation: CASSARTSGKYEQYF.

The CDR3 loop reads CASSSPPLPDTQYF. CDR3 in DNA: TGTGCCAGCAGTTCCCCCCCGCTACCAGATACGCAGTATTTT. The chain has TRBV28 and TRBJ2-3; D is unresolved. Trimming stripped 4 bases from V and 4 bases from J, with 12 bases between. This CDR3 has 14 residues. Germline CDR1 reads MDHEN; CDR2 reads SYDVKM. The full variable domain, rest sourced from reference TRBV28 and TRBJ2-3, is DVKVTQSSRYLVKRTGEKVFLECVQDMDHENMFWYRQDPGLGLRLIYFSYDVKMKEKGDIPEGYSVSREKKERFSLILESASTNQTSMYLCASSSPPLPDTQYFGPGTRLTVL.

The rearrangement joins TRBV7-2 to TRBJ2-1; D uncertain. This CDR3 contains 14 residues. CDR1 is SGHTA, CDR2 FQGNSA, per germline. The V and J ends lost 4 bases and 8 bases respectively, with 15 bases between them. The CDR3 is CASSSLLLSHEQFF. The CDR3 DNA reads as TGTGCCAGCAGCTCTCTTTTACTGAGTCATGAGCAGTTCTTC.

The chain has TRBV11-2 and TRBJ2-7; 10 bases line up with TRBD2. The length of the CDR3 is 17 residues. Per the germline V gene, CDR1 is SGHAT and CDR2 is FQNNGV. The V and J ends lost 1 base and 2 bases, in that order; junction bases with no gene match: 8. DNA of the CDR3: TGTGCCAGCAGCTTAGGGGGGACGCTAGCGGGGGCCTACGAGCAGTACTTC. Its translation is CASSLGGTLAGAYEQYF.

V gene TRBV18 combines with J gene TRBJ2-7, with TRBD1 identical over 11 bases. V lost 5 bases and J lost 2; bases outside the gene matches: 5. The CDR3 covers 15 residues. Germline V gene sequence: CDR1 KGHSH, CDR2 LQKENI. The CDR3 spells CASSASGQGAYEQYF. DNA of the CDR3: TGTGCCAGCTCAGCGTCGGGACAGGGGGCCTACGAGCAGTACTTC.